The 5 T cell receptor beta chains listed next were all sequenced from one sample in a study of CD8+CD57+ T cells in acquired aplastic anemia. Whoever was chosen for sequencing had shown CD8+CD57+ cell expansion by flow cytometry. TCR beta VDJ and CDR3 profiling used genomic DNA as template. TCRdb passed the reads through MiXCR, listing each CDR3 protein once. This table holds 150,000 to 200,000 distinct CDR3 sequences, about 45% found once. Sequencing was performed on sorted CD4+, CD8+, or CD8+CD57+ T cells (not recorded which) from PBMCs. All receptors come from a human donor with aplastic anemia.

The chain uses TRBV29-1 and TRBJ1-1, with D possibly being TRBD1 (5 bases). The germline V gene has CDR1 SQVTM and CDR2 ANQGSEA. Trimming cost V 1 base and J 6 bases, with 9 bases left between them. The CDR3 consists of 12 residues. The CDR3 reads CSVEGGDSEAFF. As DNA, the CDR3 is TGCAGCGTTGAAGGAGGGGATTCTGAAGCTTTCTTT.

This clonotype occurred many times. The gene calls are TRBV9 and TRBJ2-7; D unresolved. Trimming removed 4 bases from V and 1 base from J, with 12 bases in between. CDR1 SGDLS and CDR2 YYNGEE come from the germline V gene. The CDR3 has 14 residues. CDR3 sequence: CASSPRPSSYEQYF. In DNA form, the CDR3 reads TGTGCCAGCAGCCCCAGGCCGTCGTCCTACGAGCAGTACTTC.

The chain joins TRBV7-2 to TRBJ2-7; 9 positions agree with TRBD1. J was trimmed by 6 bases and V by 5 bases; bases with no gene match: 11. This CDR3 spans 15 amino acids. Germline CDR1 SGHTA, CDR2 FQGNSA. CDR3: CASSLTGTGFPEQYF. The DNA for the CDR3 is TGTGCCAGCAGCCTTACCGGGACAGGGTTTCCCGAGCAGTACTTC.

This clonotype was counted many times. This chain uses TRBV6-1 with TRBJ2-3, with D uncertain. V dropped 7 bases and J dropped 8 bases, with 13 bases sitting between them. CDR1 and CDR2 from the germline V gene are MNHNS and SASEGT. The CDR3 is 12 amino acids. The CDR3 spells CASTPSSGTQYF. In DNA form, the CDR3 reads TGTGCCAGCACCCCCTCATCCGGTACGCAGTATTTT.

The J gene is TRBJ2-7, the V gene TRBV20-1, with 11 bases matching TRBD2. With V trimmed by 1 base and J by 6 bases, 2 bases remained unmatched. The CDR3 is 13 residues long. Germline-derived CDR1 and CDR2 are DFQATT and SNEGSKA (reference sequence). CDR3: CSARGLAGGEQYV. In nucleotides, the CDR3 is TGCAGTGCTAGAGGTCTAGCGGGAGGCGAGCAGTACGTC.